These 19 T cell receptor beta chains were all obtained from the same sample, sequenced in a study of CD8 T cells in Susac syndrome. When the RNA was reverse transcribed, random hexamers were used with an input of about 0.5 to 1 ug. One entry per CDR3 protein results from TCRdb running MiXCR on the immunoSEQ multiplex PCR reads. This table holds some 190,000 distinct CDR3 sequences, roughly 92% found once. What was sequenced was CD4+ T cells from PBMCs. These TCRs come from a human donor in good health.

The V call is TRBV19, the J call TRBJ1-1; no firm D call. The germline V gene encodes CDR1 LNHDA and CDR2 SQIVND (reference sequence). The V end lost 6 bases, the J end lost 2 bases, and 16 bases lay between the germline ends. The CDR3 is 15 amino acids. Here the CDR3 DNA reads TGTGCCAGTAGCAAGACACCAGGACTTAACACTGAAGCTTTCTTT. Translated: CASSKTPGLNTEAFF.

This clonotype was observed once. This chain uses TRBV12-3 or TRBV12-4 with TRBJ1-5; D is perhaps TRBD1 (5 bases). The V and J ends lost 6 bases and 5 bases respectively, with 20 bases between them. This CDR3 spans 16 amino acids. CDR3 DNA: TGTGCCAGCAGCCCCCCGTGGGCAGGGCAAGATCAGCCCCAGCATTTT. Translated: CASSPPWAGQDQPQHF.

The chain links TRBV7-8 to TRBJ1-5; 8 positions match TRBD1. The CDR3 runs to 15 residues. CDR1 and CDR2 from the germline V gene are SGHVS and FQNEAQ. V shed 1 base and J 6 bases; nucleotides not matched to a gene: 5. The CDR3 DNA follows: TGTGCCAGCAGCTTAGAGAGGGACAGGTCTCAGCCCCAGCATTTT. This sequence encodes CASSLERDRSQPQHF.

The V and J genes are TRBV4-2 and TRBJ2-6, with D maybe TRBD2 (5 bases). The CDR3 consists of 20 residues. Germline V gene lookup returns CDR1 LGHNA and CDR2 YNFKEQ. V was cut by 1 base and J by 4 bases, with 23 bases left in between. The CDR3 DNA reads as TGTGCCAGCAGCCAAGTTGGAGTCCGGGGAGTTGTGAAAGGGGCCAACGTCCTGACTTTC. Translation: CASSQVGVRGVVKGANVLTF.

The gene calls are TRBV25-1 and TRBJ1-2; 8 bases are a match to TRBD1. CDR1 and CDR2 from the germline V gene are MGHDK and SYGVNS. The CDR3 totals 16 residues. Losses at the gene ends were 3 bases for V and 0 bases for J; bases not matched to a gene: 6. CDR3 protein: CASSDPGQGTNYGYTF. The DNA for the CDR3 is TGTGCCAGCAGTGATCCCGGACAGGGAACTAACTATGGCTACACCTTC.

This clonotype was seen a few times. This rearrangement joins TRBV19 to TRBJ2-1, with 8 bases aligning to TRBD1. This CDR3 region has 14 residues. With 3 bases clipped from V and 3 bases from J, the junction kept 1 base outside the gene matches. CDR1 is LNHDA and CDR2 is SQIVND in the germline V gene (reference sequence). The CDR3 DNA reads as TGTGCCAGTAGTATTGGACAGGGCTACAATGAGCAGTTCTTC. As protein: CASSIGQGYNEQFF.

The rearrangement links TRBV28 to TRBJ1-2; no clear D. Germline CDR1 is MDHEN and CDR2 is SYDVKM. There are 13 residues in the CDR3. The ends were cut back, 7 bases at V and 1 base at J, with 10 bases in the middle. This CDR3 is CASKGIDNYGYTF. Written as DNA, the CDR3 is TGTGCCAGCAAGGGAATAGATAACTATGGCTACACCTTC.

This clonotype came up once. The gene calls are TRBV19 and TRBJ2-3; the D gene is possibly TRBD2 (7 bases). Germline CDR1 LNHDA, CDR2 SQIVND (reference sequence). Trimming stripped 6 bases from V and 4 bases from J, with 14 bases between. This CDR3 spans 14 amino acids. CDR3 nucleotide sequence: TGTGCCAGTAGACGCACGGGGGGCCCAGATACGCAGTATTTT. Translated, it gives CASRRTGGPDTQYF. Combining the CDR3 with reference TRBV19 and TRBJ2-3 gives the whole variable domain DGGITQSPKYLFRKEGQNVTLSCEQNLNHDAMYWYRQDPGQGLRLIYYSQIVNDFQKGDIAEGYSVSREKKESFPLTVTSAQKNPTAFYLCASRRTGGPDTQYFGPGTRLTVL.

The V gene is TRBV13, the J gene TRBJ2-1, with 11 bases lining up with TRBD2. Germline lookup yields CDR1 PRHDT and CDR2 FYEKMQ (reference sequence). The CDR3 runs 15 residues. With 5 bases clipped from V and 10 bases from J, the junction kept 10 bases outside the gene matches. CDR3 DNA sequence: TGTGCCAGCAGCATCGGGACTAGCGGTCTGGGGGAGCAGTTCTTC. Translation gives CASSIGTSGLGEQFF.

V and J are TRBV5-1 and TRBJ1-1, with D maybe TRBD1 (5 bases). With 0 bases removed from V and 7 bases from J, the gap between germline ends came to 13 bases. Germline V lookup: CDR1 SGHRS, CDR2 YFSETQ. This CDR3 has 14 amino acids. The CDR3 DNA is TGCGCCAGCAGCTTGGGGAGGTGGGACCGTGAAGCTTTCTTT. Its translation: CASSLGRWDREAFF.

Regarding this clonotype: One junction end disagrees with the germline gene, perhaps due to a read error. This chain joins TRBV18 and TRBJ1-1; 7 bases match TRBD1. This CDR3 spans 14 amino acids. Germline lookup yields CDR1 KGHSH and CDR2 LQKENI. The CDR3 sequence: CASSPDRRGTEAFF. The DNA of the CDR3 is TGTGCCAGCTCACCGGACAGGAGGGGCACTGAAGCCTTCTTT.

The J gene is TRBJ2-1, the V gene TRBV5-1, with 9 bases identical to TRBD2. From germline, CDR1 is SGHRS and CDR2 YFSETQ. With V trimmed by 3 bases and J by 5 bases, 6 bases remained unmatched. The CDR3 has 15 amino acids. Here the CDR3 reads CASSSRGGINNEQFF. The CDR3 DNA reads TGCGCCAGCAGCTCGCGGGGGGGTATAAACAATGAGCAGTTCTTC.

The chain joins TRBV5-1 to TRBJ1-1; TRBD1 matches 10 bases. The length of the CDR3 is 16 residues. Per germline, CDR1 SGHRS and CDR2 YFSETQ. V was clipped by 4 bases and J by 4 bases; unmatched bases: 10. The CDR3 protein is CASSDRQGAGVTEAFF. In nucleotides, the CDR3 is TGCGCCAGCAGCGATAGACAGGGGGCTGGGGTCACTGAAGCTTTCTTT.

The CDR3 nucleotides are TGTGCCAGCAGTCGACCGGGACAAGGTGTTCTAGCCTACGAGCAGTACTTC. Its translation is CASSRPGQGVLAYEQYF. The genes are TRBV12-3 or TRBV12-4 and TRBJ2-7; weak D call: TRBD1 (6 bases). This CDR3 has 17 amino acids. Deletions cut 5 bases from V and 2 bases from J, with 22 bases between.

Here the CDR3 DNA reads TGTGCCAGCAGAGCAGGGGTTTCGAACACCGGGGAGCTGTTTTTT. This sequence encodes CASRAGVSNTGELFF. The J gene is TRBJ2-2, the V gene TRBV27, with D perhaps matching TRBD1 (6 bases). Germline CDR1 is MNHEY and CDR2 is SMNVEV (reference sequence). The CDR3 has 15 amino acids. V shed 6 bases and J shed 0 bases, with 11 bases lying between them.

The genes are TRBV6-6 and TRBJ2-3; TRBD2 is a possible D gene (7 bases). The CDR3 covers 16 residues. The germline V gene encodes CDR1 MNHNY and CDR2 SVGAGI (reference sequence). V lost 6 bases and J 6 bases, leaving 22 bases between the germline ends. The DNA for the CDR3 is TGTGCCAGCAGCCCTCATAGGGGGGGCCTATTGGATACGCAGTATTTT. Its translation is CASSPHRGGLLDTQYF.

The CDR3 bases are TGCGCCAGCAGCTTTAGGACGCTAAACTCTGGGGCCAACGTCCTGACTTTC. Its translation is CASSFRTLNSGANVLTF. The rearrangement uses TRBV5-1 and TRBJ2-6, with unresolved D. Germline assignment: CDR1 SGHRS and CDR2 YFSETQ. CDR3 size: 17 residues. Trimming left V 2 bases short and J 0 bases short, with 12 bases between.

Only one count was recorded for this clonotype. The CDR3 is CASSLPGVTEAFF. The CDR3 DNA reads TGTGCCAGCAGCCTCCCCGGGGTTACTGAAGCTTTCTTT. The rearrangement joins TRBV7-2 to TRBJ1-1; D is undetermined. V was pared by 5 bases and J by 5 bases, with 12 bases between. CDR3 length: 13 residues. The germline CDR1 and CDR2 sequences are SGHTA and FQGNSA.

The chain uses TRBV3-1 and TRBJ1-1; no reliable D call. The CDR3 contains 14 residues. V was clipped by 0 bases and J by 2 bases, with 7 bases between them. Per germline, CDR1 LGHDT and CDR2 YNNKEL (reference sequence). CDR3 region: CASSQDLVNTEAFF. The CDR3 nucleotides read TGTGCCAGCAGCCAAGATTTGGTTAACACTGAAGCTTTCTTT.